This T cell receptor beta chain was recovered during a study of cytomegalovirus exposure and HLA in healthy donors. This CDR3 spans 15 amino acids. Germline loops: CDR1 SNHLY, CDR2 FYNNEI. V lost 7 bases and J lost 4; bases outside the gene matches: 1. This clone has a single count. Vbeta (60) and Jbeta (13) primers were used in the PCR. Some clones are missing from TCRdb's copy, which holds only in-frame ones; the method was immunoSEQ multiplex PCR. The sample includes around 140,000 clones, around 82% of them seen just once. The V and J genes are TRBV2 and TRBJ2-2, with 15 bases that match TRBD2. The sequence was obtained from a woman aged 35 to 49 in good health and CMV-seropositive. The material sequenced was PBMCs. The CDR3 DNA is TGTGCCAGCATGGGACTAGCGGGAGGCACCGGGGAGCTGTTTTTT. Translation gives CASMGLAGGTGELFF.